This TCR beta chain emerged from a study of cytomegalovirus exposure and HLA in healthy donors. PCR primers comprised 60 Vbeta and 13 Jbeta primers. Clones were read by immunoSEQ multiplex PCR, and TCRdb kept only the in-frame ones, dropping some. The sample consists of approximately 160,000 clones, more than 60% of them appearing once. Study-wide results and caveats: Generally TCR sequences proved uncommon, though certain public TCRs appeared in numerous donors.

Germline lookup yields CDR1 SGHTA and CDR2 FQGNSA. The CDR3 is 14 residues long. Losses at the gene ends were 5 bases for V and 5 bases for J; bases not matched to a gene: 6. In regard to this clone: Its antigen is unidentified.

The chain has TRBV7-2 and TRBJ2-5; 9 bases are a match to TRBD2. The source is a woman between 25 and 40 years old in good health and CMV-seropositive. Sequencing used PBMCs. The CDR3: CASSEGLAAETQYF. CDR3 nucleotide sequence: TGTGCCAGCAGCGAGGGACTAGCTGCGGAGACCCAGTACTTC. The full variable domain, rest sourced from reference TRBV7-2 and TRBJ2-5, is GAGVSQSPSNKVTEKGKDVELRCDPISGHTALYWYRQSLGQGLEFLIYFQGNSAPDKSGLPSDRFSAERTGGSVSTLTIQRTQQEDSAVYLCASSEGLAAETQYFGPGTRLLVL.